This T cell receptor (beta chain) emerged from a study of blood T cells in healthy people across ages. Study-level findings and limits: Getting older went along with TCR beta diversity per million T cells dropping roughly linearly. Unsorted PBMCs blocked a conclusive comparison of naive and antigen-experienced cells.

Germline-derived CDR1 and CDR2 are MNHEY and SMNVEV (reference sequence). Trimming took 5 bases from V and 0 from J, leaving 11 bases between them. The length of the CDR3 is 16 residues. In terms of origin and age, donors were healthy Caucasian individuals from Russia aged 6 to 90. Points on this clonotype: The target antigen is unknown.

A second about 6 to 12 cycle PCR used barcoded and J-beta primers. Each TCR beta cDNA got a 12-nucleotide random molecular identifier. TCRdb re-derived calls from the 5' RACE reads in MiXCR, one entry per CDR3 protein. The sample lists roughly 2 million distinct CDR3 sequences, roughly 52% occurring once. The sequenced sample was blood. The V call is TRBV27, the J call TRBJ1-6; D remains ambiguous. This TCR derives from a woman between 40 and 55 years old in good health. The CDR3 reads CASSPIISSYNSPLHF. The CDR3 nucleotides read TGTGCCAGCAGTCCTATAATCAGCTCCTATAATTCACCCCTCCACTTT.